The 21 T cell receptor beta chains given below trace back to one sample, sequenced in a study of cytomegalovirus exposure and HLA in healthy donors. With 60 Vbeta and 13 Jbeta primers, the PCR was carried out. Some clones are missing from TCRdb's copy, which holds only in-frame ones; the method was immunoSEQ multiplex PCR. The sample carries some 200,000 clones, about four fifths recorded once. Input material: PBMCs. All receptors derive from a male donor in good health and CMV-seropositive.

The chain combines TRBV27 with TRBJ1-5, with D unresolved. V was trimmed by 6 bases and J by 11 bases, leaving 14 bases between them. Germline V gene sequence: CDR1 MNHEY, CDR2 SMNVEV (reference sequence). The CDR3 totals 12 residues. CDR3 coding DNA: TGTGCCAGCAGCTACCCCCGCGGGGCCCAGCATTTT. Translation: CASSYPRGAQHF.

The chain employs TRBV28 and TRBJ2-7, with TRBD2 matching 10 bases. Germline CDR1 reads MDHEN; CDR2 reads SYDVKM. V lost 1 base to trimming and J lost 6 bases; unmatched junction nucleotides: 6. The CDR3 has 15 residues. The CDR3 spells CASSLSPAGGSEQYF. The CDR3 nucleotides read TGTGCCAGCAGTTTATCTCCAGCGGGAGGGTCCGAGCAGTACTTC.

The chain recombines TRBV18 with TRBJ2-5; TRBD2 might be the D (5 bases). Trimming stripped 4 bases from V and 1 base from J, with 10 bases between. This CDR3 spans 14 amino acids. CDR1 KGHSH and CDR2 LQKENI come from the germline V gene. Written as DNA, the CDR3 is TGTGCCAGCTCACTGATCGAGGGCCAAGAGACCCAGTACTTC. It specifies CASSLIEGQETQYF.

This chain joins TRBV6-4 and TRBJ2-7; unclear D gene. V was trimmed by 8 bases and J by 6 bases, leaving 14 bases between them. The CDR3 runs 12 residues. Germline-derived CDR1 and CDR2 are MRHNA and SNTAGT. In DNA, the CDR3 is TGTGCCAGCTCCAACGGAGTCGGCGAGCAGTACTTC. Its translation: CASSNGVGEQYF.

This clone was detected a few times. V and J are TRBV6-5 and TRBJ2-5; 9 bases line up with TRBD2. This CDR3 comprises 14 residues. After removal of 2 bases from V and 5 bases from J, the junction contained 3 bases not matched to a gene. CDR1 is MNHEY and CDR2 is SVGAGI in the germline V gene. CDR3 nucleotides: TGTGCCAGCAGTTACCGGAGCGGGAGGGAGACCCAGTACTTC. This sequence encodes CASSYRSGRETQYF.

This clone was seen a single time. The V and J genes are TRBV19 and TRBJ2-3, with 10 bases aligning to TRBD2. V shed 3 bases, J shed 1 base, and the junction held 4 bases outside the gene matches. CDR1 and CDR2 from the germline V gene are LNHDA and SQIVND (reference sequence). The CDR3 runs to 16 residues. The CDR3 region has the DNA TGTGCCAGTAGTATCCTGCTAGCGGGGGGCACAGATACGCAGTATTTT. Amino acids: CASSILLAGGTDTQYF.

The chain recombines TRBV6-6 with TRBJ2-7, with TRBD2 as a possible D gene (6 bases). This CDR3 comprises 13 residues. Germline-derived CDR1 and CDR2 are MNHNY and SVGAGI (reference sequence). Trimming took 7 bases from V and 2 from J, leaving 12 bases between them. The DNA for the CDR3 is TGTGCCAGCAAAAAATCTAGCGCCTACGAGCAGTACTTC. It translates to CASKKSSAYEQYF.

CDR3 nucleotides: TGTGCCACCGGCAGCGCCACAGATACGCAGTATTTT. This encodes CATGSATDTQYF. The genes are TRBV6-6 and TRBJ2-3; D gene uncertain. This CDR3 has 12 residues. CDR1 is MNHNY and CDR2 is SVGAGI in the germline V gene (reference sequence). The ends were cut back, 10 bases at V and 2 bases at J, with 10 bases in the middle.

The count of this clone is one. The rearrangement joins TRBV7-9 to TRBJ1-5; no clear D. Per germline, CDR1 SEHNR and CDR2 FQNEAQ (reference sequence). V was trimmed by 1 base and J by 7 bases, leaving 8 bases between them. The CDR3 has 13 residues. CDR3 DNA: TGTGCCAGCAGCTTAGTGGAGGGCCAGCCCCAGCATTTT. Translation: CASSLVEGQPQHF.

V usage is TRBV18 and J usage is TRBJ2-2; TRBD1 might be the D (6 bases). The CDR3 loop spans 15 amino acids. V gave up 5 bases and J gave up 4 bases, with 14 bases separating them. The V gene's germline CDR1 is KGHSH and CDR2 LQKENI. CDR3 sequence (DNA): TGTGCCAGCTCAACGCTTGCAGGGGCCACCGGGGAGCTGTTTTTT. Protein product: CASSTLAGATGELFF.

J is TRBJ1-1 and V is TRBV4-1; D unclear. This CDR3 spans 13 amino acids. Trimming removed 1 base at V and 2 bases at J, with 5 bases between. Germline V gene data show CDR1 as MGHRA and CDR2 as YSYEKL. CDR3 DNA sequence: TGCGCCAGCAGCCAAGTTCAAAACACTGAAGCTTTCTTT. Amino acid sequence: CASSQVQNTEAFF.

This clone was detected only a few times. V is TRBV10-3 and J is TRBJ2-3, with TRBD1 identical over 8 bases. The J segment lost 0 bases and the V segment lost 7 bases, leaving 9 bases of the junction unmatched. CDR1 and CDR2 from the germline V gene are ENHRY and SYGVKD. This CDR3 is built from 16 residues. CDR3 coding DNA: TGTGCCATCAAACGGACAGGGAGCCTTAGCACAGATACGCAGTATTTT. Translation gives CAIKRTGSLSTDTQYF.

CDR3: CASSQRGGLGELFF. CDR3 bases: TGTGCCAGCAGCCAACGGGGTGGCCTCGGGGAGCTGTTTTTT. The chain uses TRBV4-2 and TRBJ2-2, with TRBD2 as a possible D gene (5 bases). V lost 2 bases, J lost 7 bases, and 11 bases lay in between. This CDR3 is 14 amino acids long. The germline gives CDR1 LGHNA, CDR2 YNFKEQ.

V is TRBV6-5 and J is TRBJ2-3; 7 bases fit TRBD2. The CDR3 has 15 amino acids. J lost 1 base, V lost 1 base, and 2 bases had no gene match. Looked up from germline, CDR1 is MNHEY and CDR2 is SVGAGI. CDR3 loop: CASSYFAGGTDTQYF. CDR3 coding DNA: TGTGCCAGCAGTTACTTTGCGGGGGGCACAGATACGCAGTATTTT.

This chain links TRBV29-1 with TRBJ1-2; D gene uncertain. The V end lost 4 bases, the J end lost 4 bases, and 13 bases lay between the germline ends. CDR3 length equals 13 residues. CDR1 SQVTM and CDR2 ANQGSEA come from the germline V gene. This CDR3 reads CSVASTGSYGYTF. DNA of the CDR3: TGCAGCGTTGCGTCTACCGGTAGCTATGGCTACACCTTC.

The chain joins TRBV10-3 to TRBJ2-3; TRBD2 agrees at 14 bases. The J segment lost 3 bases and the V segment lost 4 bases, leaving 3 bases of the junction unmatched. CDR1 is ENHRY and CDR2 is SYGVKD in the germline V gene. This CDR3 spans 16 amino acids. CDR3 residues: CAISGGLAGVTDTQYF. In DNA form, the CDR3 reads TGTGCCATCAGTGGGGGACTAGCGGGAGTGACAGATACGCAGTATTTT.

The chain carries TRBV9 and TRBJ1-1; D is uncertain. Germline assignment: CDR1 SGDLS and CDR2 YYNGEE. V was trimmed by 4 bases and J by 0 bases, leaving 10 bases between them. The length of the CDR3 is 14 residues. CDR3 in amino acids: CASSPGFMNTEAFF. CDR3 DNA: TGTGCCAGCAGCCCGGGTTTCATGAACACTGAAGCTTTCTTT. Full variable domain (rest looked up from reference TRBV9 and TRBJ1-1): DSGVTQTPKHLITATGQRVTLRCSPRSGDLSVYWYQQSLDQGLQFLIQYYNGEERAKGNILERFSAQQFPDLHSELNLSSLELGDSALYFCASSPGFMNTEAFFGQGTRLTVV.

Written as DNA, the CDR3 is TGTGCCAGCACAGAGGTGGCTGGAAACACCATATATTTT. Translated: CASTEVAGNTIYF. The chain joins TRBV5-5 to TRBJ1-3; no firm D call. The germline V gene encodes CDR1 SGHKS and CDR2 YYEKEE (reference sequence). The CDR3 runs 13 residues. V lost 6 bases, J lost 2 bases, and 9 bases lay in between. Using reference TRBV5-5 and TRBJ1-3 for the parts outside the CDR3, the full variable domain is DAGVTQSPTHLIKTRGQQVTLRCSPISGHKSVSWYQQVLGQGPQFIFQYYEKEERGRGNFPDRFSARQFPNYSSELNVNALLLGDSALYLCASTEVAGNTIYFGEGSWLTVV.

The rearrangement uses TRBV15 and TRBJ2-7, with unresolved D. Germline V lookup: CDR1 LNHNV, CDR2 YYDKDF (reference sequence). V lost 0 bases and J 4 bases, leaving 10 bases between the germline ends. This CDR3 contains 14 residues. CDR3 protein: CATSRDRVAYEQYF. The CDR3 DNA reads as TGTGCCACCAGCAGAGACCGTGTCGCGTACGAGCAGTACTTC. The whole variable domain, remainder taken from reference TRBV15 and TRBJ2-7, is DAMVIQNPRYQVTQFGKPVTLSCSQTLNHNVMYWYQQKSSQAPKLLFHYYDKDFNNEADTPDNFQSRRPNTSFCFLDIRSPGLGDTAMYLCATSRDRVAYEQYFGPGTRLTVT.

The gene calls are TRBV19 and TRBJ1-2, with no clear D. Trimming took 7 bases from V and 2 from J, leaving 17 bases between them. The CDR3 runs to 15 residues. Germline CDR1 is LNHDA and CDR2 is SQIVND (reference sequence). The chain's CDR3 is CASTKSSTENYGYTF. The CDR3 bases are TGTGCCAGTACAAAAAGTTCGACGGAGAACTATGGCTACACCTTC.

The J gene is TRBJ1-2, the V gene TRBV19, with 9 nucleotides matching TRBD1. There are 14 residues in the CDR3. V gave up 7 bases and J gave up 2 bases; unmatched junction bases: 5. The germline gives CDR1 LNHDA, CDR2 SQIVND (reference sequence). The CDR3 loop is CASNKDRGNYGYTF. The CDR3 DNA reads TGTGCCAGTAACAAGGACAGGGGAAACTATGGCTACACCTTC.